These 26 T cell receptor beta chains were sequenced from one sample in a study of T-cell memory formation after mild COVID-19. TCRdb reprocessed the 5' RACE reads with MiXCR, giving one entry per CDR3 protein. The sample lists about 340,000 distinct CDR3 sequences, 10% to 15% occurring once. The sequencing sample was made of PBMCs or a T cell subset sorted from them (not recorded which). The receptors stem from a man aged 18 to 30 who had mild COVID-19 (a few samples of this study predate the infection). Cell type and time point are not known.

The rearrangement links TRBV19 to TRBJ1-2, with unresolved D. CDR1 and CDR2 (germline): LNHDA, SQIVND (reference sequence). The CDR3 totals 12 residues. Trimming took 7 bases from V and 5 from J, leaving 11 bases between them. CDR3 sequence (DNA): TGTGCCAGTATGAGGCCAGGATATGGCTACACCTTC. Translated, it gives CASMRPGYGYTF. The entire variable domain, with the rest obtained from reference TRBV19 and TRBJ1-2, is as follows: DGGITQSPKYLFRKEGQNVTLSCEQNLNHDAMYWYRQDPGQGLRLIYYSQIVNDFQKGDIAEGYSVSREKKESFPLTVTSAQKNPTAFYLCASMRPGYGYTFGSGTRLTVV.

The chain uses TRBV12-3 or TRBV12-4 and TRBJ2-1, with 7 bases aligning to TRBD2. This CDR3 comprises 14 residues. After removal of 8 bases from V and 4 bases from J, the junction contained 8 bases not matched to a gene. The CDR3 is CASGALAAYNEQFF. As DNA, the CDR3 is TGTGCCAGCGGGGCCCTAGCGGCTTACAATGAGCAGTTCTTC.

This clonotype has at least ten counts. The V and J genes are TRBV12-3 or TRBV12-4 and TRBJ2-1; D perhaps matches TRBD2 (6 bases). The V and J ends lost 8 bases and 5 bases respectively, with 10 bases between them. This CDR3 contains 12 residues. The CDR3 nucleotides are TGTGCCAGCCTCTGGGGGGACAATGAGCAGTTCTTC. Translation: CASLWGDNEQFF.

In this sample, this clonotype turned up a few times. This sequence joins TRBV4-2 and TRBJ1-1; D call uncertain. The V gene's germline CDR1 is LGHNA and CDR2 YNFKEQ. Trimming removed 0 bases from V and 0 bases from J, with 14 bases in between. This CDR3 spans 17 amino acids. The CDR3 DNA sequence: TGTGCCAGCAGCCAAGACCTGACGGGGAGCATGAACACTGAAGCTTTCTTT. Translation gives CASSQDLTGSMNTEAFF.

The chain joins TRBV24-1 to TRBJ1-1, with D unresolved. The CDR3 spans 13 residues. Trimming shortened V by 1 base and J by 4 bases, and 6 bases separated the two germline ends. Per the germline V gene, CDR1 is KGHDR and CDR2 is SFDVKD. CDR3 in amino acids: CATSDLRGTEAFF. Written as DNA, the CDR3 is TGTGCCACCAGTGATTTACGGGGCACTGAAGCTTTCTTT.

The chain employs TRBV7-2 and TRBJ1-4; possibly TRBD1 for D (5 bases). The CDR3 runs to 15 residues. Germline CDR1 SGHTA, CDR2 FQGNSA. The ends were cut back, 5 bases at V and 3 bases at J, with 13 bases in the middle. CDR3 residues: CASSDLPGANEKLFF. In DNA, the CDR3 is TGTGCCAGCAGCGACCTTCCGGGGGCTAATGAAAAACTGTTTTTT.

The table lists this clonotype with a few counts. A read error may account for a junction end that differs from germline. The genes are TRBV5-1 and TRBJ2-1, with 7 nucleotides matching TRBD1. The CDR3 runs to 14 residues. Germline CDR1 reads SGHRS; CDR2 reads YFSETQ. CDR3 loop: CASSLAGTDNEQLF. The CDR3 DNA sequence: TGCGCCAGCAGCTTGGCCGGGACAGACAATGAGCAGCTCTTC.

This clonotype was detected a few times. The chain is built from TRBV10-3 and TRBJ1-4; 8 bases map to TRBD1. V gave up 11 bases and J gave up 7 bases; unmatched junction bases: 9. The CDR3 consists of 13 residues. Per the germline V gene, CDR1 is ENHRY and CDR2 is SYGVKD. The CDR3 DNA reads TGTGCCCACAGCGACAGGGGCGGTGAAAAACTGTTTTTT. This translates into CAHSDRGGEKLFF.

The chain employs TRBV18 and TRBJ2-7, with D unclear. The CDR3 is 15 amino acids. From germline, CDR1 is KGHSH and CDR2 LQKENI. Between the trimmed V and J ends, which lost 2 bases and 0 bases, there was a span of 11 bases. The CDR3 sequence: CASSPDVGFSYEQYF. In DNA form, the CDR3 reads TGTGCCAGCTCACCAGATGTCGGATTCTCCTACGAGCAGTACTTC.

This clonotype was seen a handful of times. The CDR3 is CASSRIGGTDTQYF. CDR3 coding DNA: TGCGCCAGCAGTAGGATAGGAGGCACAGATACGCAGTATTTT. This chain uses TRBV5-1 with TRBJ2-3; D unresolved. The CDR3 consists of 14 residues. V was trimmed by 5 bases and J by 1 base, leaving 11 bases between them. Germline assignment: CDR1 SGHRS and CDR2 YFSETQ. Complete variable domain (other parts from reference TRBV5-1 and TRBJ2-3): KAGVTQTPRYLIKTRGQQVTLSCSPISGHRSVSWYQQTPGQGLQFLFEYFSETQRNKGNFPGRFSGRQFSNSRSEMNVSTLELGDSALYLCASSRIGGTDTQYFGPGTRLTVL.

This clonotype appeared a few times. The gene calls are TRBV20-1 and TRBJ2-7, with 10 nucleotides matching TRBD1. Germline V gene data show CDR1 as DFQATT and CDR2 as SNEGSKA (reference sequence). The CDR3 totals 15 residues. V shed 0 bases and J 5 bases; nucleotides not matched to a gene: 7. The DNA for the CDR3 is TGCAGTGCTAGAGATCATGCGGGACAGGGGAACGAGCAGTACGTC. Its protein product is CSARDHAGQGNEQYV.

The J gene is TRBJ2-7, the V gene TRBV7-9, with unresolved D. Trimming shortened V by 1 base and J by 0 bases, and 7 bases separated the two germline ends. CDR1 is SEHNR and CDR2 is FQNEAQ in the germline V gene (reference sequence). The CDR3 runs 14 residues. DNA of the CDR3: TGTGCCAGCAGCTTAGGGCAGAGCTCCTACGAGCAGTACGTC. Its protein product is CASSLGQSSYEQYV.

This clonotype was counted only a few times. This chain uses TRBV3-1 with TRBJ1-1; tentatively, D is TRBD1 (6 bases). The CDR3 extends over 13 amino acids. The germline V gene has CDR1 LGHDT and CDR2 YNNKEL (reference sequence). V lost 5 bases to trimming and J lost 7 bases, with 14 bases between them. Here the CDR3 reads CASSNRDRGEAFF. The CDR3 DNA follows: TGTGCCAGCAGCAACAGGGATCGGGGTGAAGCTTTCTTT.

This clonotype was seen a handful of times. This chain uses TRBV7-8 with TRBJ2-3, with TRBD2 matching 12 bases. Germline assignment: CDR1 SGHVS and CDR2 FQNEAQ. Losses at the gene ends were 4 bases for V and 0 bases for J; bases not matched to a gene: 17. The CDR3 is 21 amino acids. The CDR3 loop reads CASSSLSTSGGRKASTDTQYF. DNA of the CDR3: TGTGCCAGCAGCTCCCTTTCAACTAGCGGGGGGAGGAAAGCTAGCACAGATACGCAGTATTTT. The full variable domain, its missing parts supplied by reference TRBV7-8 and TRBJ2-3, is GAGVSQSPRYKVAKRGQDVALRCDPISGHVSLFWYQQALGQGPEFLTYFQNEAQLDKSGLPSDRFFAERPEGSVSTLKIQRTQQEDSAVYLCASSSLSTSGGRKASTDTQYFGPGTRLTVL.

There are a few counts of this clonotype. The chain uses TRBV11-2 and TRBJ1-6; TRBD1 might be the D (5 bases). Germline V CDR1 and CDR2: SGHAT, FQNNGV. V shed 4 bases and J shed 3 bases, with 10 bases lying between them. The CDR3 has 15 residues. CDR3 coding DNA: TGTGCCAGCAGCTGGGGACTCGACTATAATTCACCCCTCCACTTT. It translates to CASSWGLDYNSPLHF.

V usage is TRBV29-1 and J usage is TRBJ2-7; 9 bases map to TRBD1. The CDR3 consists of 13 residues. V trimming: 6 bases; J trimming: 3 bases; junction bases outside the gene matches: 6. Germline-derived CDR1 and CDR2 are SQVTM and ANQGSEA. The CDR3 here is CSVAGTGYYEQYF. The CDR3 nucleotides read TGCAGCGTAGCCGGGACAGGGTACTACGAGCAGTACTTC.

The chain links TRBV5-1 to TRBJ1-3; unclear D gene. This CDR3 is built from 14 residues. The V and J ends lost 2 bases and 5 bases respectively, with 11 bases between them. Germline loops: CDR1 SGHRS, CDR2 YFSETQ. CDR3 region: CASSFEGRRNTIYF. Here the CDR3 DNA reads TGCGCCAGCAGCTTCGAAGGGCGGAGAAACACCATATATTTT.

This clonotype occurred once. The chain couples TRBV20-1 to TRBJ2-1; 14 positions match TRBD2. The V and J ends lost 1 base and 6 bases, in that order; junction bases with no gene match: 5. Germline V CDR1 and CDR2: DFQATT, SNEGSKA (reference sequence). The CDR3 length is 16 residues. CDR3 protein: CSARASTSGGANEQFF. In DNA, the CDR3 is TGCAGTGCTAGAGCTTCGACTAGCGGGGGGGCCAATGAGCAGTTCTTC.

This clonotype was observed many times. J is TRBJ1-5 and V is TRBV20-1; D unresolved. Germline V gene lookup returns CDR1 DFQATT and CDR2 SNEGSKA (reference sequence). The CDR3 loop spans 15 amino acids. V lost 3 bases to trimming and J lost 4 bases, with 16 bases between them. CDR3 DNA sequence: TGCAGTGCTAGCGCCGGGTTGGGGATTAATCAGCCCCAGCATTTT. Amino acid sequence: CSASAGLGINQPQHF.

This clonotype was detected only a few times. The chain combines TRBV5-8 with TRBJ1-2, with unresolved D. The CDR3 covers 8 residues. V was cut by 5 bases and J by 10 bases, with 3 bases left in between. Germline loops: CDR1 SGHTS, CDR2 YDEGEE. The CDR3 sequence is CASSLYTF. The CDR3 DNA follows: TGTGCCAGCAGTCTCTACACCTTC.

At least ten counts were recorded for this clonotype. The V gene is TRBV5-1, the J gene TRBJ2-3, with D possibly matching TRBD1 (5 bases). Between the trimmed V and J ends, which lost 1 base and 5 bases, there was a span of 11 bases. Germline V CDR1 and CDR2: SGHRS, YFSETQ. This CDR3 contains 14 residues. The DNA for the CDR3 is TGCGCCAGCAGCTTGACAGGCCGAAAAGATACGCAGTATTTT. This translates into CASSLTGRKDTQYF. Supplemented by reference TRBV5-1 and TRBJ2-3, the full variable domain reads KAGVTQTPRYLIKTRGQQVTLSCSPISGHRSVSWYQQTPGQGLQFLFEYFSETQRNKGNFPGRFSGRQFSNSRSEMNVSTLELGDSALYLCASSLTGRKDTQYFGPGTRLTVL.

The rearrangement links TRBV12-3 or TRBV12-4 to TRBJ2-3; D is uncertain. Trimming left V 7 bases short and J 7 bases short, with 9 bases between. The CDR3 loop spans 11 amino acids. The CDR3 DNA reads TGTGCCAGCATACTTGGATATACGCAGTATTTT. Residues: CASILGYTQYF.

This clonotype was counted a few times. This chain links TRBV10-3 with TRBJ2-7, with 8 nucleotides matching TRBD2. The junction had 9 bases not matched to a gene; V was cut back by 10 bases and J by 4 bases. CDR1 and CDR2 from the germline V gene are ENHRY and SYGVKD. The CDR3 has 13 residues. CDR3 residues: CATAGGGTYEQYV. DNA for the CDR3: TGTGCCACGGCTGGCGGGGGGACATACGAGCAGTACGTC.

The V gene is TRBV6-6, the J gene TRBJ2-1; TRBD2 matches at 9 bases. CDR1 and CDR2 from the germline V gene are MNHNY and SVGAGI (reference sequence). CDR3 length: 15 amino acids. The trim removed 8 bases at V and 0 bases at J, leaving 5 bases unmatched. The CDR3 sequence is CASGSGGVSYNEQFF. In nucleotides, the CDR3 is TGTGCCAGCGGTAGCGGGGGTGTCTCCTACAATGAGCAGTTCTTC.

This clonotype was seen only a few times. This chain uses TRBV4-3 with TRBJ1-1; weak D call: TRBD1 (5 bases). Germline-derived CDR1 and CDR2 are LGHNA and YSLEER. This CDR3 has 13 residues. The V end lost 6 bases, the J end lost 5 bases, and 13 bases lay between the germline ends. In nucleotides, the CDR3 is TGCGCCAGCAGTATCTCGGGGACGACTGAAGCTTTCTTT. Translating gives CASSISGTTEAFF.

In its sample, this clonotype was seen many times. CDR3 in DNA: TGCAGCGTCGCTGGAATAGCGGGGGGCACTTCGGAGACCCAGTACTTC. It codes for CSVAGIAGGTSETQYF. V usage is TRBV29-1 and J usage is TRBJ2-5; TRBD2 matches at 10 bases. The CDR3 runs 16 residues. The V segment lost 6 bases and the J segment 5 bases; nucleotides outside the gene matches: 15. Per the germline V gene, CDR1 is SQVTM and CDR2 is ANQGSEA.